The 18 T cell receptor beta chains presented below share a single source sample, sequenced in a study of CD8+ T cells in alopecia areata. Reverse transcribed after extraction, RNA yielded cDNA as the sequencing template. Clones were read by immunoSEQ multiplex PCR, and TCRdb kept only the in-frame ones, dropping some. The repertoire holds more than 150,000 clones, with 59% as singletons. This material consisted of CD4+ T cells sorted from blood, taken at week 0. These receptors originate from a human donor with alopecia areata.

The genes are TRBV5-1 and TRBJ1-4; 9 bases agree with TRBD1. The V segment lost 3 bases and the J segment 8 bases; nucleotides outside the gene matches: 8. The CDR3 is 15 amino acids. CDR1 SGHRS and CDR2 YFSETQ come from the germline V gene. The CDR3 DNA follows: TGCGCCAGCAGCTCCGGGACAGGGACCAGGGAAAAACTGTTTTTT. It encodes CASSSGTGTREKLFF.

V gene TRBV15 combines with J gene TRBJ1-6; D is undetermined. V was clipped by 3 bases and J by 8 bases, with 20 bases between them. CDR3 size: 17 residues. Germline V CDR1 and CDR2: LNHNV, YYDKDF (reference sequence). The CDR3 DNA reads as TGTGCCACCAGCAGGGGTTGGGGAGAGCGCTCGGATTCACCCCTCCACTTT. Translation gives CATSRGWGERSDSPLHF.

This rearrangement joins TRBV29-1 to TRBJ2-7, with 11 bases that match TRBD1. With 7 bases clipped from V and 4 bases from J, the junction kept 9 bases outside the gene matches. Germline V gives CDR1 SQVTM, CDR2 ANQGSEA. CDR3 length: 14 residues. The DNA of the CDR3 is TGCAGCGCCCGGGGGGACAGGGGGACGTACGAGCAGTACTTC. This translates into CSARGDRGTYEQYF.

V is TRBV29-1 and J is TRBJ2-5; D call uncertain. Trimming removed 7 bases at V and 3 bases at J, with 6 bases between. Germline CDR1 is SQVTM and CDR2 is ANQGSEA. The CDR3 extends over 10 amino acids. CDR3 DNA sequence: TGCAGCGGGACCGAAGAGACCCAGTACTTC. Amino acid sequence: CSGTEETQYF.

CDR3 DNA sequence: TGTGCCAGCAGCGTAGAGGGCAGCCGACGGGGTGGAAACACCATATATTTT. Amino acids: CASSVEGSRRGGNTIYF. J is TRBJ1-3 and V is TRBV9; D not resolved. This CDR3 region has 17 residues. Trimming cost V 0 bases and J 3 bases, with 16 bases left between them. Germline CDR1 SGDLS, CDR2 YYNGEE.

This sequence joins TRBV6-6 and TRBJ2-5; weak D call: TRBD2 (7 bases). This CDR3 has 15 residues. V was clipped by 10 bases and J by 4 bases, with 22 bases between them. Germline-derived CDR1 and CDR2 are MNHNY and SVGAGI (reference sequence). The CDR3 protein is CATRYPAAGAETQYF. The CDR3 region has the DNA TGTGCCACCCGCTATCCAGCTGCGGGGGCAGAGACCCAGTACTTC.

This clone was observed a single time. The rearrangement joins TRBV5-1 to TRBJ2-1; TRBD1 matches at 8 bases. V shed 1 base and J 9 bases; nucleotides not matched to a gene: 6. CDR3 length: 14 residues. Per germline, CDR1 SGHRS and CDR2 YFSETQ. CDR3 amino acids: CASSLSQGAGEQFF. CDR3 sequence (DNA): TGCGCCAGCAGCTTGAGCCAGGGGGCTGGTGAGCAGTTCTTC.

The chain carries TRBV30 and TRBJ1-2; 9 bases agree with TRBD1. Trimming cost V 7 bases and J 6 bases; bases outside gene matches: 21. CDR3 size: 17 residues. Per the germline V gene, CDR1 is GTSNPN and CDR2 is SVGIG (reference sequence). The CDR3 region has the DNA TGTGCCTCACTATATCTTGGGACAGGGAGGAGTGGGAATGGCTACACCTTC. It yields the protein CASLYLGTGRSGNGYTF.

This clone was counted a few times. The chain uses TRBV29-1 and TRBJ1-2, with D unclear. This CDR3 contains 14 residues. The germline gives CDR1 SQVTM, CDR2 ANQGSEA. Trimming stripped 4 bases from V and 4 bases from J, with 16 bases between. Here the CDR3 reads CSVVPQRPPYGYTF. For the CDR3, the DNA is TGCAGCGTTGTTCCCCAGAGACCACCCTATGGCTACACCTTC.

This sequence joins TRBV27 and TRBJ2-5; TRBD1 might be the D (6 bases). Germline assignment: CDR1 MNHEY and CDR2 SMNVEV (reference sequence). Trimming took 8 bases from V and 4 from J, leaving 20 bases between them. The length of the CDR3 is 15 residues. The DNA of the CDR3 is TGTGCCAGCGCTCGGCTACAGGGATGGAGAGAGACCCAGTACTTC. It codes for CASARLQGWRETQYF.

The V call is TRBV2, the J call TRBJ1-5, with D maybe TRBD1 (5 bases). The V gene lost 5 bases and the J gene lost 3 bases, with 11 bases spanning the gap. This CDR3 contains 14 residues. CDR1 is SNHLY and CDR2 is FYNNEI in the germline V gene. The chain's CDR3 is CASSSQGSNQPQHF. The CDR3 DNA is TGTGCCAGCAGTTCCCAGGGCTCCAATCAGCCCCAGCATTTT.

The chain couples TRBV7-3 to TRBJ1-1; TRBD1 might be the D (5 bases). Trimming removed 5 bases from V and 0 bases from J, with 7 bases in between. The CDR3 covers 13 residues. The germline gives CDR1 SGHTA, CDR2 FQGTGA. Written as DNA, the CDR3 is TGTGCCAGCAGCCAGACAGTGAACACTGAAGCTTTCTTT. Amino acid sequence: CASSQTVNTEAFF.

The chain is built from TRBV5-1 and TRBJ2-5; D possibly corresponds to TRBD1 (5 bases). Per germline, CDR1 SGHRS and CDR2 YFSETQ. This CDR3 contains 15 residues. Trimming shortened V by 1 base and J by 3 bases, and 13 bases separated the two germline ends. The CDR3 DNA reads TGCGCCAGCAGCTTGACAGGCAGGGTGGAAGAGACCCAGTACTTC. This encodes CASSLTGRVEETQYF.

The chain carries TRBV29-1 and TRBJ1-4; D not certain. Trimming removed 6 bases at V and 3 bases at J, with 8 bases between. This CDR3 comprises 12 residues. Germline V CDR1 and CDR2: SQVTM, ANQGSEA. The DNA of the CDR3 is TGCAGCGTCCAAAGGGCTAATGAAAAACTGTTTTTT. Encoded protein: CSVQRANEKLFF.

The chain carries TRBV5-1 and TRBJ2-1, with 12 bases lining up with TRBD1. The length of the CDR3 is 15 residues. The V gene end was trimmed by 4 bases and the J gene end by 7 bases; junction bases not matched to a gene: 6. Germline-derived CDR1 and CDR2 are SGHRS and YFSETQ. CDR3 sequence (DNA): TGCGCCAGCAGCGGGGACAGGGGGCTCGATAATGAGCAGTTCTTC. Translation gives CASSGDRGLDNEQFF. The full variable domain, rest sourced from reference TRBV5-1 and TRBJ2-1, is KAGVTQTPRYLIKTRGQQVTLSCSPISGHRSVSWYQQTPGQGLQFLFEYFSETQRNKGNFPGRFSGRQFSNSRSEMNVSTLELGDSALYLCASSGDRGLDNEQFFGPGTRLTVL.

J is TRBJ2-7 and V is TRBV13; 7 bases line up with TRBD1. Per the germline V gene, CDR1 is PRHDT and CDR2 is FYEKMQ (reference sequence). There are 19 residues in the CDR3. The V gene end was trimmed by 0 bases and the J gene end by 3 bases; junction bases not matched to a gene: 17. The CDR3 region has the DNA TGTGCCAGCAGCTTAGGCCTCTCCGATGTTCTGACAGGGCACTACGAGCAGTACTTC. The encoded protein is CASSLGLSDVLTGHYEQYF.

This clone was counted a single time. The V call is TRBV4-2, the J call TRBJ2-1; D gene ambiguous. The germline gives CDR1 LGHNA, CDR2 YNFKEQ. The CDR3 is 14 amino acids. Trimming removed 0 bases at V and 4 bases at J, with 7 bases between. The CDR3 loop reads CASSQDAGYNEQFF. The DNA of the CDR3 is TGTGCCAGCAGCCAAGATGCAGGATACAATGAGCAGTTCTTC.

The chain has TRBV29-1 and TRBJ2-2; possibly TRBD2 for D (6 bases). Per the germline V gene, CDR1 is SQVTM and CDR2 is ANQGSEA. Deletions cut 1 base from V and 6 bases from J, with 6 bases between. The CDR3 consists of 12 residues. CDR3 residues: CSVEGDSGELFF. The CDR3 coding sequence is TGCAGCGTTGAAGGGGACTCCGGGGAGCTGTTTTTT.